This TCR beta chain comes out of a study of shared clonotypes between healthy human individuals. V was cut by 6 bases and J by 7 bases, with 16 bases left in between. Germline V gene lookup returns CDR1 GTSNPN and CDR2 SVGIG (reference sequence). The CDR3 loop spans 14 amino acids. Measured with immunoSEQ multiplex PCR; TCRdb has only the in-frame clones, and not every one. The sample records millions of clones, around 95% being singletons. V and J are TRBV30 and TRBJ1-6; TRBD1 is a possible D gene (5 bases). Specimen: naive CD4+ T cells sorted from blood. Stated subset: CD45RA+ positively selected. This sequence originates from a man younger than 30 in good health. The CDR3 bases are TGTGCCTGTCCAACAGGTTCGGGAAATTCACCCCTCCACTTT. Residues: CACPTGSGNSPLHF. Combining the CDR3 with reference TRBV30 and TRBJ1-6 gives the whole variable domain SQTIHQWPATLVQPVGSPLSLECTVEGTSNPNLYWYRQAAGRGLQLLFYSVGIGQISSEVPQNLSASRPQDRQFILSSKKLLLSDSGFYLCACPTGSGNSPLHFGNGTRLTVT.